These T cell receptor beta chains were read from a single sample in a study of cytomegalovirus exposure and HLA in healthy donors. Libraries were prepared by immunoSEQ multiplex PCR; TCRdb keeps only in-frame clonotypes and omits some of them. Found here are 50,000 to 75,000 clones, more than 70% of them singletons; the top ten hold about 6.8%. The sequencing input was PBMCs. The source is a man aged 25 to 40 in good health and CMV-seropositive. CDR3s include the opening cysteine and the closing phenylalanine or tryptophan. A D gene is named only where the DNA matches it firmly. Expanded clones get a size class; other rows say once, few or many, or leave the size out.

TRBV5-1	TRBD1	.	TRBJ2-3	CASRGTVVSTDTQYF	TGCGCCAGCCGAGGGACAGTGGTTAGCACAGATACGCAGTATTTT
TRBV9	TRBD2	few	TRBJ2-1	CASSVRGLDNEQFF	TGTGCCAGCAGCGTCAGGGGACTAGATAATGAGCAGTTCTTC
TRBV7-3	.	.	TRBJ2-2	CASSSRDSGELFF	TGTGCCAGCAGCTCCAGGGATAGCGGGGAGCTGTTTTTT
TRBV7-3	.	few	TRBJ1-5	CASGQFNQPQHF	TGTGCCAGCGGACAGTTCAATCAGCCCCAGCATTTT
TRBV2	TRBD2	.	TRBJ2-3	CATTPGLAGRRDTQYF	TGTGCCACTACCCCGGGACTAGCGGGTCGGAGGGATACGCAGTATTTT
TRBV27	.	.	TRBJ2-2	CASSLSGWGPVGELFF	TGTGCCAGCAGTTTATCGGGGTGGGGGCCGGTGGGGGAGCTGTTTTTT
TRBV6-5	.	.	TRBJ1-2	CASSYSTGGGYTF	TGTGCCAGCAGTTACTCGACAGGAGGCGGCTACACCTTC
TRBV9	TRBD1	.	TRBJ2-5	CASNRRDSQQETQYF	TGTGCCAGCAACCGTAGGGACAGTCAGCAAGAGACCCAGTACTTC
TRBV4-3	TRBD1	few	TRBJ1-1	CASSHQGENTEAFF	TGCGCCAGCAGCCACCAGGGGGAGAACACTGAAGCTTTCTTT
TRBV5-1	TRBD1	.	TRBJ2-7	CASSPWTGRDEQYF	TGCGCCAGCAGCCCCTGGACAGGGCGCGACGAGCAGTACTTC
TRBV29-1	.	once	TRBJ2-7	CSGGAGGTYEQYF	TGCAGCGGGGGGGCAGGGGGGACCTACGAGCAGTACTTC
TRBV28	.	.	TRBJ2-7	CASSYTGQLYEQYF	TGTGCCAGCAGTTATACGGGACAACTTTACGAGCAGTACTTC
TRBV7-8	.	.	TRBJ2-3	CASSFGSSTDTQYF	TGTGCCAGCAGCTTCGGTAGTAGCACAGATACGCAGTATTTT
TRBV9	.	.	TRBJ1-3	CASSAQGLDTIYF	TGTGCCAGCAGCGCTCAGGGGCTGGACACCATATATTTT
TRBV6-5	.	.	TRBJ2-7	CASSHDLTGSYEQYF	TGTGCCAGCAGTCACGACCTGACAGGTTCCTACGAGCAGTACTTC
TRBV10-1	TRBD1	few	TRBJ2-7	CASSGPGPGQSSYEQYF	TGCGCCAGCAGTGGACCCGGCCCGGGACAGAGCTCCTACGAGCAGTACTTC
TRBV30	.	.	TRBJ2-5	CAWSVRGSETQYF	TGTGCCTGGAGTGTTCGAGGATCTGAGACCCAGTACTTC
TRBV4-1	TRBD1	.	TRBJ2-4	CASSQQGDSGNIQYF	TGCGCCAGCAGCCAGCAGGGGGACAGCGGAAACATTCAGTACTTC
TRBV7-3	.	few	TRBJ2-2	CASSSDTGELFF	TGTGCCAGCAGCTCGGACACCGGGGAGCTGTTTTTT
TRBV18	.	.	TRBJ2-5	CASSPKETQYF	TGTGCCAGCTCACCCAAAGAGACCCAGTACTTC
TRBV11-2	.	.	TRBJ2-2	CASSPAGFTGELFF	TGTGCCAGCAGCCCCGCGGGATTCACCGGGGAGCTGTTTTTT
TRBV6-5	.	.	TRBJ2-1	CASTNVPGGRQFF	TGTGCCAGCACCAACGTCCCGGGGGGCCGGCAGTTCTTC
TRBV5-1	.	few	TRBJ2-3	CASSTTGSTDTQYF	TGCGCCAGCAGCACCACAGGGAGCACAGATACGCAGTATTTT
TRBV2	TRBD2	.	TRBJ2-5	CASRLRASGGETQYF	TGTGCCAGCAGGCTACGGGCTAGCGGGGGGGAGACCCAGTACTTC
TRBV11-3	.	.	TRBJ2-2	CASSLGPTGTNTGELFF	TGTGCCAGCAGCTTAGGGCCTACGGGGACGAACACCGGGGAGCTGTTTTTT
TRBV11-2	.	once	TRBJ2-7	CASSLGGLAGRAKYEQYF	TGTGCCAGCAGCTTAGGAGGTCTGGCTGGCAGGGCTAAATACGAGCAGTACTTC
TRBV11-1	TRBD2	once	TRBJ2-5	CASSLVGGGAQETQYF	TGTGCCAGCAGCTTAGTGGGCGGGGGGGCCCAAGAGACCCAGTACTTC
TRBV5-1	.	.	TRBJ2-5	CASSFYSQGGETQYF	TGCGCCAGCAGCTTTTATTCTCAGGGTGGGGAGACCCAGTACTTC
TRBV30	.	.	TRBJ2-1	CAWSAIYNEQFF	TGTGCCTGGAGTGCCATCTACAATGAGCAGTTCTTC
TRBV2	TRBD2	few	TRBJ2-7	CASSETGGREQYF	TGTGCCAGCAGTGAAACGGGGGGGCGAGAGCAGTACTTC
TRBV9	.	.	TRBJ2-2	CASSARKGGGELFF	TGTGCCAGCAGCGCACGCAAGGGAGGTGGGGAGCTGTTTTTT
TRBV4-2	.	.	TRBJ1-1	CASSQVGGEAFF	TGTGCCAGCAGCCAAGTAGGGGGTGAAGCTTTCTTT
TRBV7-2	TRBD1	.	TRBJ2-2	CASSTQRGGLAGELFF	TGTGCCAGCAGCACCCAGAGAGGGGGCTTAGCCGGGGAGCTGTTTTTT
TRBV5-4	TRBD1	.	TRBJ1-2	CASSSRNTGEGYGYTF	TGTGCCAGCAGCTCCCGGAATACAGGGGAAGGGTATGGCTACACCTTC
TRBV5-1	.	.	TRBJ1-1	CASSPGARMNTEAFF	TGCGCCAGCAGCCCGGGAGCCAGGATGAACACTGAAGCTTTCTTT
TRBV5-1	TRBD1	few	TRBJ2-7	CASSTGQAEQYF	TGCGCCAGCAGCACAGGACAGGCCGAGCAGTACTTC
TRBV7-2	.	.	TRBJ1-4	CASQRGINEKLFF	TGTGCCAGCCAACGAGGGATTAATGAAAAACTGTTTTTT
TRBV6-6	TRBD1	few	TRBJ1-1	CASSFRDSGPNTEAFF	TGTGCCAGCAGTTTCCGGGACAGCGGGCCGAACACTGAAGCTTTCTTT
TRBV4-2	TRBD2	.	TRBJ2-1	CASSQDSGGAYNEQFF	TGTGCCAGCAGCCAAGATAGCGGGGGGGCCTACAATGAGCAGTTCTTC
TRBV15	.	.	TRBJ2-3	CATSRDGKRVDTQYF	TGTGCCACCAGCAGGGACGGTAAGAGGGTTGATACGCAGTATTTT
TRBV30	TRBD1	.	TRBJ2-7	CAWGGTGGRYYEQYF	TGTGCCTGGGGGGGGACAGGGGGCCGATACTACGAGCAGTACTTC
TRBV6-5	.	few	TRBJ2-2	CASSYRIVTATGELFF	TGTGCCAGCAGTTACCGAATTGTGACAGCAACCGGGGAGCTGTTTTTT